Below are 29 T cell receptor beta chains sequenced from a single sample in a study of cytomegalovirus exposure and HLA in healthy donors. It was with 60 Vbeta and 13 Jbeta primers that the PCR ran. Here immunoSEQ multiplex PCR was the method, and the copy in TCRdb shows in-frame clones only, minus some. The sample lists more than 60,000 clones, 76% occurring once. The source material was PBMCs. The source is a man aged 18 to 30 in good health and CMV-seronegative.

The genes are TRBV15 and TRBJ2-6; a possible D gene is TRBD2 (6 bases). CDR3 size: 15 residues. From germline, CDR1 is LNHNV and CDR2 YYDKDF (reference sequence). Deletions cut 4 bases from V and 0 bases from J, with 7 bases between. The CDR3 DNA follows: TGTGCCACCAGCACGGACTACTCTGGGGCCAACGTCCTGACTTTC. Translation: CATSTDYSGANVLTF. Full variable domain (outside the CDR3, taken from reference TRBV15 and TRBJ2-6): DAMVIQNPRYQVTQFGKPVTLSCSQTLNHNVMYWYQQKSSQAPKLLFHYYDKDFNNEADTPDNFQSRRPNTSFCFLDIRSPGLGDTAMYLCATSTDYSGANVLTFGAGSRLTVL.

This clone was seen a few times. The rearrangement uses TRBV28 and TRBJ1-3, with 7 bases that match TRBD1. The CDR3 spans 18 residues. Germline V gene lookup returns CDR1 MDHEN and CDR2 SYDVKM. J lost 3 bases, V lost 4 bases, and 15 bases had no gene match. CDR3 nucleotide sequence: TGTGCCAGCAGTTCCTTATCACACCCCACAGGGGTTGGAAACACCATATATTTT. Encoded protein: CASSSLSHPTGVGNTIYF.

The chain couples TRBV20-1 to TRBJ2-3; no clear D. This CDR3 is 11 amino acids long. In germline, CDR1 is DFQATT, CDR2 SNEGSKA (reference sequence). Trimming removed 5 bases from V and 6 bases from J, with 9 bases in between. CDR3 nucleotide sequence: TGCAGTGCTTCCGCCGGGGATACGCAGTATTTT. This translates into CSASAGDTQYF.

This clone came up once. V is TRBV9 and J is TRBJ1-3; unclear D gene. Between the trimmed V and J ends, which lost 2 bases and 0 bases, there was a span of 6 bases. Per the germline V gene, CDR1 is SGDLS and CDR2 is YYNGEE. CDR3 size: 14 residues. The CDR3 loop reads CASSVSNSGNTIYF. The CDR3 region has the DNA TGTGCCAGCAGCGTGTCAAACTCTGGAAACACCATATATTTT. The full variable domain, with the rest looked up from reference TRBV9 and TRBJ1-3, is DSGVTQTPKHLITATGQRVTLRCSPRSGDLSVYWYQQSLDQGLQFLIQYYNGEERAKGNILERFSAQQFPDLHSELNLSSLELGDSALYFCASSVSNSGNTIYFGEGSWLTVV.

This clone is a singleton in its sample. The rearrangement links TRBV5-6 to TRBJ1-4; D is undetermined. In germline, CDR1 is SGHDT, CDR2 YYEEEE. This CDR3 region has 14 residues. The V and J ends lost 3 bases and 0 bases respectively, with 6 bases between them. CDR3 sequence reads: CASSSVATNEKLFF. The CDR3, as DNA: TGTGCCAGCAGCTCCGTTGCAACTAATGAAAAACTGTTTTTT.

This clone was recorded once. The V and J genes are TRBV6-4 and TRBJ2-7; a possible D gene is TRBD1 (6 bases). The CDR3 contains 15 residues. With 1 base removed from V and 4 bases from J, the gap between germline ends came to 14 bases. CDR1 is MRHNA and CDR2 is SNTAGT in the germline V gene. CDR3 sequence reads: CASSDFRTESYEQYF. CDR3 nucleotides: TGTGCCAGCAGTGACTTTAGGACAGAGAGTTACGAGCAGTACTTC.

This clone was counted only a few times. The chain uses TRBV5-6 and TRBJ1-6; 9 bases agree with TRBD1. Germline-derived CDR1 and CDR2 are SGHDT and YYEEEE. The CDR3 spans 15 residues. V was pared by 4 bases and J by 10 bases, with 9 bases of the junction left unmatched. CDR3 loop: CASSQAGQGRSPLHF. In DNA, the CDR3 is TGTGCCAGCAGCCAAGCGGGACAGGGACGCTCACCCCTCCACTTT.

The count of this clone is one. DNA for the CDR3: TGTGCCAGCAGCGTAGCCGGGGGGAACAATGAGCAGTTCTTC. Residues: CASSVAGGNNEQFF. The J gene is TRBJ2-1, the V gene TRBV9; 7 bases align to TRBD2. Germline trimming cut 0 bases from V and 5 bases from J; bases unmatched to any gene: 2. From germline, CDR1 is SGDLS and CDR2 YYNGEE. The CDR3 totals 14 residues.

The chain employs TRBV7-3 and TRBJ2-3, with D possibly matching TRBD2 (5 bases). The CDR3 spans 16 residues. The germline CDR1 and CDR2 sequences are SGHTA and FQGTGA. The germline V and J ends were trimmed by 2 bases and 2 bases, with 14 bases remaining between them. This chain's CDR3 is CASSLGVSAYTDTQYF. In DNA form, the CDR3 reads TGTGCCAGCAGCTTAGGGGTTAGCGCCTACACAGATACGCAGTATTTT.

V gene TRBV2 combines with J gene TRBJ2-5; D possibly corresponds to TRBD2 (7 bases). The CDR3 has 14 residues. Trimming pared 7 bases from V and 1 base from J, leaving 13 bases between. CDR1 is SNHLY and CDR2 is FYNNEI in the germline V gene. In DNA, the CDR3 is TGTGCCAGCATGCCGGGGGGCCCCCAAGAGACCCAGTACTTC. Protein product: CASMPGGPQETQYF.

This clone was counted a few times. V gene TRBV6-4 combines with J gene TRBJ2-4; weak D call: TRBD2 (7 bases). The CDR3 length is 18 residues. Trimming removed 2 bases at V and 1 base at J, with 18 bases between. Germline V lookup: CDR1 MRHNA, CDR2 SNTAGT. In DNA, the CDR3 is TGTGCCAGCAGTGACCCCCGGGGGGTAGGGGGGGCCAAAAACATTCAGTACTTC. Translation: CASSDPRGVGGAKNIQYF.

The rearrangement uses TRBV6-5 and TRBJ1-1; D uncertain. V shed 8 bases and J shed 4 bases, with 17 bases lying between them. The germline V gene has CDR1 MNHEY and CDR2 SVGAGI. The CDR3 has 14 residues. The CDR3 region has the DNA TGTGCCAGCCAGTATCGGAGGGCCGGCACTGAAGCTTTCTTT. Protein product: CASQYRRAGTEAFF.

This chain joins TRBV6-7 and TRBJ2-1, with D perhaps matching TRBD2 (7 bases). TRBV6-7 is flagged as an ORF with uncertain function. Trimming stripped 9 bases from V and 7 bases from J, with 16 bases between. The CDR3 consists of 13 residues. The CDR3 region is CARGRGGLNEQFF. In nucleotides, the CDR3 is TGTGCCAGAGGGAGGGGGGGCTTAAATGAGCAGTTCTTC.

This chain links TRBV5-4 with TRBJ2-3; 9 nucleotides agree with TRBD2. Trimming cost V 4 bases and J 7 bases; bases outside gene matches: 13. The CDR3 runs 16 residues. CDR1 and CDR2 from the germline V gene are SGHNT and YYREEE (reference sequence). The CDR3 region is CASSPFRSGGAYTQYF. CDR3 nucleotide sequence: TGTGCCAGCAGCCCCTTCCGTAGCGGGGGTGCATATACGCAGTATTTT.

This chain links TRBV12-5 with TRBJ1-1; 9 nucleotides match TRBD1. CDR1 is LGHNT and CDR2 is FRNRAP in the germline V gene. V gave up 5 bases and J gave up 6 bases; unmatched junction bases: 4. This CDR3 contains 13 residues. The CDR3 region is CASGPGTGSEAFF. CDR3 coding DNA: TGTGCTAGTGGTCCCGGGACAGGGTCTGAAGCTTTCTTT.

J is TRBJ2-7 and V is TRBV5-6; unclear D gene. Trimming took 0 bases from V and 4 from J, leaving 11 bases between them. The CDR3 runs to 14 residues. CDR1 and CDR2 (germline): SGHDT, YYEEEE. In nucleotides, the CDR3 is TGTGCCAGCAGCTTGGGCCAGTCACAGTACGAGCAGTACGTC. Its translation: CASSLGQSQYEQYV.

This clone was detected a few times. V usage is TRBV9 and J usage is TRBJ2-3; D may be TRBD2 (5 bases). V was clipped by 2 bases and J by 1 base, with 8 bases between them. The CDR3 spans 14 residues. From germline, CDR1 is SGDLS and CDR2 YYNGEE. The CDR3 DNA reads TGTGCCAGCAGCGTCGGGGTCGGCACAGATACGCAGTATTTT. Protein: CASSVGVGTDTQYF.

Only a few counts were recorded for this clone. Here the CDR3 DNA reads TGTGCCAGCACAAGGGGCTCGGATTCACCCCTCCACTTT. Amino acids: CASTRGSDSPLHF. V is TRBV6-1 and J is TRBJ1-6; possibly TRBD1 for D (5 bases). The CDR3 has 13 amino acids. Germline V gene data show CDR1 as MNHNS and CDR2 as SASEGT. Trimming pared 7 bases from V and 8 bases from J, leaving 12 bases between.

The chain recombines TRBV7-7 with TRBJ2-1; D remains unclear. CDR1 is SSHAT, CDR2 FNYEAQ, per germline (reference sequence). This CDR3 region has 15 residues. Trimming removed 5 bases at V and 5 bases at J, with 16 bases between. CDR3 in amino acids: CASSPSPGPNNEQFF. The CDR3 DNA is TGTGCCAGCAGCCCTTCTCCTGGGCCGAACAATGAGCAGTTCTTC.

For the CDR3, the DNA is TGTGCCAGCAGCCCTGGAGACAGGAACTCTGGAAACACCATATATTTT. Encoded protein: CASSPGDRNSGNTIYF. The chain combines TRBV5-4 with TRBJ1-3; maybe TRBD1 (6 bases). With 4 bases removed from V and 0 bases from J, the gap between germline ends came to 14 bases. The germline V gene encodes CDR1 SGHNT and CDR2 YYREEE (reference sequence). This CDR3 comprises 16 residues.

This chain links TRBV27 with TRBJ1-4, with no clear D. CDR1 is MNHEY and CDR2 is SMNVEV in the germline V gene (reference sequence). Trimming left V 2 bases short and J 8 bases short, with 9 bases between. The CDR3 sequence is 13 residues long. CDR3 residues: CASSLMAGEKLFF. The CDR3 DNA reads TGTGCCAGCAGTTTAATGGCGGGAGAAAAACTGTTTTTT.

This clone showed up just a few times. The genes are TRBV28 and TRBJ1-5; the D gene is possibly TRBD1 (6 bases). The CDR3 is 14 amino acids. Germline CDR1 and CDR2: MDHEN and SYDVKM. Trimming stripped 0 bases from V and 7 bases from J, with 10 bases between. CDR3 in DNA: TGTGCCAGCAGTTTATGGAGGGACAAGCAGCCCCAGCATTTT. It encodes CASSLWRDKQPQHF.

This chain uses TRBV4-1 with TRBJ1-2; D is ambiguous. This CDR3 region has 16 residues. With 0 bases removed from V and 1 base from J, the gap between germline ends came to 12 bases. In germline, CDR1 is MGHRA, CDR2 YSYEKL. The CDR3 coding sequence is TGCGCCAGCAGCCAAGATATGACGAGCGTTAACTATGGCTACACCTTC. As protein: CASSQDMTSVNYGYTF.

The CDR3 bases are TGTGCCAGCAGTGAGCGGACAGGCGGCTTCCTTTCTTCCTACGAGCAGTACTTC. This sequence encodes CASSERTGGFLSSYEQYF. This chain connects TRBV6-1 to TRBJ2-7; 7 bases map to TRBD1. CDR1 and CDR2 from the germline V gene are MNHNS and SASEGT. The junction had 15 bases not matched to a gene; V was cut back by 3 bases and J by 1 base. The CDR3 sequence is 18 residues long.

V gene TRBV6-5 combines with J gene TRBJ1-4; D gene uncertain. The length of the CDR3 is 15 residues. Trimming cost V 3 bases and J 0 bases, with 8 bases left between them. Per germline, CDR1 MNHEY and CDR2 SVGAGI. This chain's CDR3 is CASSYQIATNEKLFF. The CDR3 DNA reads TGTGCCAGCAGTTATCAGATTGCAACTAATGAAAAACTGTTTTTT.

This chain connects TRBV19 to TRBJ1-5; 12 nucleotides agree with TRBD1. Germline CDR1 reads LNHDA; CDR2 reads SQIVND (reference sequence). With V trimmed by 3 bases and J by 9 bases, 9 bases remained unmatched. This CDR3 contains 16 residues. The CDR3 spells CASSMGTGGQGGPQHF. CDR3 DNA: TGTGCCAGTAGTATGGGGACAGGGGGCCAAGGAGGGCCCCAGCATTTT.

This sequence joins TRBV6-4 and TRBJ2-2; TRBD1 might be the D (6 bases). The CDR3 runs to 14 residues. Germline V lookup: CDR1 MRHNA, CDR2 SNTAGT. Trimming pared 4 bases from V and 2 bases from J, leaving 8 bases between. CDR3 DNA: TGTGCCAGCAGTGGGACAGTTAACACCGGGGAGCTGTTTTTT. It specifies CASSGTVNTGELFF.

CDR3 nucleotides: TGTGCCAGCAGTTCAGGATGGGGCAATCAGCCCCAGCATTTT. The encoded protein is CASSSGWGNQPQHF. The J gene is TRBJ1-5, the V gene TRBV6-5; no firm D call. Germline values: CDR1 MNHEY, CDR2 SVGAGI. V was shortened by 4 bases and J by 2 bases, with 9 bases between the two germline ends. CDR3 length: 14 amino acids.

The chain combines TRBV4-2 with TRBJ2-7; TRBD2 is a possible D gene (5 bases). Deletions cut 5 bases from V and 7 bases from J, with 15 bases between. Germline CDR1 and CDR2: LGHNA and YNFKEQ. The CDR3 length is 13 residues. The CDR3 DNA reads TGTGCCAGCAGCTTGTTCCCGGAGGCGGAGCAGTACGTC. As protein: CASSLFPEAEQYV.